This record covers a single TCR beta chain. This record belongs to a study of cytomegalovirus exposure and HLA in healthy donors. A multiplex PCR was run with 60 Vbeta primers and 13 Jbeta primers. Generated by immunoSEQ multiplex PCR, the TCRdb table keeps only in-frame clones and is missing some. The data hold roughly 98,000 clones, with approximately 74% observed a single time. Trimming removed 5 bases from V and 2 bases from J, with 15 bases in between. There are 16 residues in the CDR3. Germline CDR1 SEHNR, CDR2 FQNEAQ (reference sequence). The receptor comes from a female donor in good health and CMV-seropositive. Sequences were obtained from PBMCs. J is TRBJ1-4 and V is TRBV7-9, with a weak D call TRBD1 (6 bases). This CDR3 is CASSRKAGGTNEKLFF. The CDR3 DNA is TGTGCCAGCAGCCGAAAGGCGGGGGGCACTAATGAAAAACTGTTTTTT.